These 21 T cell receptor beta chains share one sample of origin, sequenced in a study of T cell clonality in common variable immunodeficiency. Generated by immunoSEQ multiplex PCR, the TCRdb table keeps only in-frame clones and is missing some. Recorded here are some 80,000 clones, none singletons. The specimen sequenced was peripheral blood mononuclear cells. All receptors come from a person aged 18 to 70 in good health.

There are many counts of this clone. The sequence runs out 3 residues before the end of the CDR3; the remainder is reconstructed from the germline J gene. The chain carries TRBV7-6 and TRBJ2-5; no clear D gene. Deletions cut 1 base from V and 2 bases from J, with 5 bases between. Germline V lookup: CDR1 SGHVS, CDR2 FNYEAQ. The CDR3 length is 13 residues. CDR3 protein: CASSLGQQETQYF. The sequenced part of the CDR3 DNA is TGTGCCAGCAGCTTAGGGCAGCAAGAGACC.

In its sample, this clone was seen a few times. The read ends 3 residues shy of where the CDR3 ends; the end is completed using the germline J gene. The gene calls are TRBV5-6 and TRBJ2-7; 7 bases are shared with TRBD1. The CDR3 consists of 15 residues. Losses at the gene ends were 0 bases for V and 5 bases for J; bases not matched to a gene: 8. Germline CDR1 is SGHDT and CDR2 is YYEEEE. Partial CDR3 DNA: TGTGCCAGCAGCTTGGGGCCACAGGGGCTGGACGAG. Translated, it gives CASSLGPQGLDE. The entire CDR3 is CASSLGPQGLDEQYF.

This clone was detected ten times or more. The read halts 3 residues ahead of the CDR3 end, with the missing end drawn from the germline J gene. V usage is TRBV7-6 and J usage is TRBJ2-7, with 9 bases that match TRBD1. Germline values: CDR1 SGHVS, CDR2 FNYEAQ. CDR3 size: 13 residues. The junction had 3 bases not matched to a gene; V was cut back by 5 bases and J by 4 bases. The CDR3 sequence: CASSDRGEYEQYF. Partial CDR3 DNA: TGTGCCAGCAGCGACAGGGGGGAATACGAG.

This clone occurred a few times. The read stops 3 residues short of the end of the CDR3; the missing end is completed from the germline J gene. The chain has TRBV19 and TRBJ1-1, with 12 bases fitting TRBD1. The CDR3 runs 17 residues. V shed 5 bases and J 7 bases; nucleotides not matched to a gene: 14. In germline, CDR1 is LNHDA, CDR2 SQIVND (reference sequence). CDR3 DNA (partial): TGTGCCAGTAGTTTCACCGGGACAGGGGGCTTCCCTCATGAA. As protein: CASSFTGTGGFPHE. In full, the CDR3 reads CASSFTGTGGFPHEAFF. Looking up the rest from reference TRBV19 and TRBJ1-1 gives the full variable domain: DGGITQSPKYLFRKEGQNVTLSCEQNLNHDAMYWYRQDPGQGLRLIYYSQIVNDFQKGDIAEGYSVSREKKESFPLTVTSAQKNPTAFYLCASSFTGTGGFPHEAFFGQGTRLTVV.

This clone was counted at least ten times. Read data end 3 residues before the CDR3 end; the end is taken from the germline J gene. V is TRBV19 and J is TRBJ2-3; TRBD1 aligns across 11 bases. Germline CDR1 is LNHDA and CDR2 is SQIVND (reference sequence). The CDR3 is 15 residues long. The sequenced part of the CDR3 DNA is TGTTCCCGTGGGGGGGGACAGGGGGGCACAGATACG. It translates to CSRGGGQGGTDT. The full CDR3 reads CSRGGGQGGTDTQYF.

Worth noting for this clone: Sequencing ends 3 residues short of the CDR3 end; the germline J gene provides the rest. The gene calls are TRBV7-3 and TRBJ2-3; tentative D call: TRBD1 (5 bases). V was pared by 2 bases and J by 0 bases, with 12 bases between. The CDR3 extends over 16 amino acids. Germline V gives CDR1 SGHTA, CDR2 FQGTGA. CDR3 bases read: TGTGCCAGCAGCTTATATGGGGCCTATAGCACAGATACG. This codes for CASSLYGAYSTDT. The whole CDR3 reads CASSLYGAYSTDTQYF.

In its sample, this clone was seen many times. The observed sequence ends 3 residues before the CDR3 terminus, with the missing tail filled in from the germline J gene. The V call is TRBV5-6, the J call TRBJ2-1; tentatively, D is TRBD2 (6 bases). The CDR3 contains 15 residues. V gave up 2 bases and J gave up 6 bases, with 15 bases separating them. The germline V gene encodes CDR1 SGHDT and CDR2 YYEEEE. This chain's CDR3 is CASSLIFGSGNEQFF. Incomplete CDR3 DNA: TGTGCCAGCAGCTTAATCTTCGGGAGCGGCAATGAG.

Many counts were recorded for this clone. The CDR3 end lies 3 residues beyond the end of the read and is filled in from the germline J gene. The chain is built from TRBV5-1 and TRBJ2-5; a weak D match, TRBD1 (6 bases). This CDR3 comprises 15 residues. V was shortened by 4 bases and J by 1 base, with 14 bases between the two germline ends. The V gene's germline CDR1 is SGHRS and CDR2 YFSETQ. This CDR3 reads CASSAPDSPQETQYF. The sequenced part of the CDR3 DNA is TGCGCCAGCAGCGCCCCGGACAGTCCCCAAGAGACC.

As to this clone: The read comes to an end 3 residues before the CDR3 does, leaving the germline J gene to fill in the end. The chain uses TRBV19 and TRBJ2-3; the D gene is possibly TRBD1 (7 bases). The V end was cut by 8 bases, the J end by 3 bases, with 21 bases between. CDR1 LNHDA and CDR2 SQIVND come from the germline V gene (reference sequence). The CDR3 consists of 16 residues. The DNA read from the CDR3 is TGTGCCAGTCCCTTCCCCCCCCCAGGGGGGACAGATACG. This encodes CASPFPPPGGTDT. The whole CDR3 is CASPFPPPGGTDTQYF.

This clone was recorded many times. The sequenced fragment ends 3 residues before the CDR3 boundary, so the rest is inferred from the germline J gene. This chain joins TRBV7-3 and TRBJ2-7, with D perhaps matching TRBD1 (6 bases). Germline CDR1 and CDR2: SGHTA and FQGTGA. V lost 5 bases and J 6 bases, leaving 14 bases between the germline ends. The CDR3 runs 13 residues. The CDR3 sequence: CASSEHQGSEQYF. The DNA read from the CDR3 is TGTGCCAGCAGCGAGCATCAGGGGTCCGAG.

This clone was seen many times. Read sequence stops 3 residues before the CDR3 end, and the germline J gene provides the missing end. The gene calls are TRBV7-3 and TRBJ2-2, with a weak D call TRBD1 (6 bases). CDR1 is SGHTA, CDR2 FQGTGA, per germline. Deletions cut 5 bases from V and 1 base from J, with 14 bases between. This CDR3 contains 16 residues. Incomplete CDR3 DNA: TGTGCCAGCAGCCCGCAGCCGGGACAGAACACCGGGGAG. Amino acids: CASSPQPGQNTGE. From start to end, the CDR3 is CASSPQPGQNTGELFF.

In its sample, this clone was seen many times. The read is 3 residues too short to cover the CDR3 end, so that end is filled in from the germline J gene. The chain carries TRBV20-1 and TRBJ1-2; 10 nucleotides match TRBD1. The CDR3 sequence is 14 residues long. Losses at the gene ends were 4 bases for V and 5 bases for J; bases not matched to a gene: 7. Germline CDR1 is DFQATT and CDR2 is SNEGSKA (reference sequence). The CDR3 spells CSAIPRQGAYGYTF. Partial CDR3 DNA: TGCAGTGCTATCCCAAGACAGGGGGCGTATGGC.

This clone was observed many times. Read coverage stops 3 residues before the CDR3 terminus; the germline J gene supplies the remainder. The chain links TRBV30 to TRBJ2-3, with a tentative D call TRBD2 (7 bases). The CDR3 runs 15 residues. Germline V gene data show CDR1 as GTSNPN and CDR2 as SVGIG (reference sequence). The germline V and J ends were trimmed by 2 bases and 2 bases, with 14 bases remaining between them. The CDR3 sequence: CAWSLLGGHTDTQYF. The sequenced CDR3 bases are TGTGCCTGGAGTCTACTCGGGGGGCACACAGATACG.

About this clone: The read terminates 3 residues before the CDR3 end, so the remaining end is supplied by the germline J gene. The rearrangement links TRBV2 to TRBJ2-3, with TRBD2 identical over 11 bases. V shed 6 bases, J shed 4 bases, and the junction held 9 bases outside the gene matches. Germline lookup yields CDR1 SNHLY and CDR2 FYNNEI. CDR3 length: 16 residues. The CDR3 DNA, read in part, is TGTGCCAGCAGATCAACTAGCGGGAGTGGGTCAGATACG. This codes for CASRSTSGSGSDT. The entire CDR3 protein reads CASRSTSGSGSDTQYF.

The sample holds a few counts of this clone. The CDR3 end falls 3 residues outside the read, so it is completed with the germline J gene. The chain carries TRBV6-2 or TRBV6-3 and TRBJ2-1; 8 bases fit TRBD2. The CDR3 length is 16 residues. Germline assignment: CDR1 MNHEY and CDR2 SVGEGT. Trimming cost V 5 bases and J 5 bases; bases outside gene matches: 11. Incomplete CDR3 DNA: TGTGCCAGCAGTCCCCTAGGACTAGCTACCGACAATGAG. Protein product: CASSPLGLATDNE. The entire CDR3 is CASSPLGLATDNEQFF.

The CDR3 here is CASSPRVGTDTYTF. CDR3 DNA (partial): TGTGCCAGCAGCCCGAGGGTAGGCACAGATACG. The rearrangement uses TRBV7-3 and TRBJ1-2; no clear D gene. The CDR3 is cut off 3 residues early in the read; its end comes from the germline J gene. The CDR3 consists of 14 residues. Germline V CDR1 and CDR2: SGHTA, FQGTGA.

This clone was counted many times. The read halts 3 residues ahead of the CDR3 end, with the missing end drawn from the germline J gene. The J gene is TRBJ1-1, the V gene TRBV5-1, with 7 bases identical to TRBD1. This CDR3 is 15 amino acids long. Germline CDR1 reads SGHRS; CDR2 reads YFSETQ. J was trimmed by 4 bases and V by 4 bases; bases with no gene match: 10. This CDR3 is CASSPGRSGGTEAFF. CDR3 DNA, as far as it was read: TGCGCCAGCAGCCCGGGTAGGTCAGGGGGCACTGAA. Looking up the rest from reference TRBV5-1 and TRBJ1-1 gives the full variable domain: KAGVTQTPRYLIKTRGQQVTLSCSPISGHRSVSWYQQTPGQGLQFLFEYFSETQRNKGNFPGRFSGRQFSNSRSEMNVSTLELGDSALYLCASSPGRSGGTEAFFGQGTRLTVV.

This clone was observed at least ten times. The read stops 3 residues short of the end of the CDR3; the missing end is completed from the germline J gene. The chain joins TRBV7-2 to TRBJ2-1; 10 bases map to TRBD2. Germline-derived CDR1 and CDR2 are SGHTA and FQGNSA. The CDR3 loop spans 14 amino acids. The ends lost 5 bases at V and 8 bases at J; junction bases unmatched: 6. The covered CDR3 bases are TGTGCCAGCAGCACATCTCTAGCGGGAGATGAG. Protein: CASSTSLAGDE. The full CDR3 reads CASSTSLAGDEQFF.

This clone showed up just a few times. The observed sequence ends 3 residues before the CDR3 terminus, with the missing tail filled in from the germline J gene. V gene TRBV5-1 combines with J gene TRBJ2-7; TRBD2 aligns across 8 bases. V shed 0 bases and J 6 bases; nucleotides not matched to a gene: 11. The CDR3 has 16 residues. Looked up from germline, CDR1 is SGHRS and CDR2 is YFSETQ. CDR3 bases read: TGCGCCAGCAGCTTGGTCGCCGGGACTAGTTCTTCCGAG. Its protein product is CASSLVAGTSSSE. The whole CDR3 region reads CASSLVAGTSSSEQYF.

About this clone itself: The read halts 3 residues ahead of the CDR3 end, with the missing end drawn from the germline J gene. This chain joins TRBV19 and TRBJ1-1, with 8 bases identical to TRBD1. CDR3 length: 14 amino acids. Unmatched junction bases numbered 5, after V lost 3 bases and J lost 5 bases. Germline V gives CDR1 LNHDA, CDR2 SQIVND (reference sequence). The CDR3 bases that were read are TGTGCCAGTAGTATTGACAGGGGTGGGACTGAA. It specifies CASSIDRGGTE. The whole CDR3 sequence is CASSIDRGGTEAFF.

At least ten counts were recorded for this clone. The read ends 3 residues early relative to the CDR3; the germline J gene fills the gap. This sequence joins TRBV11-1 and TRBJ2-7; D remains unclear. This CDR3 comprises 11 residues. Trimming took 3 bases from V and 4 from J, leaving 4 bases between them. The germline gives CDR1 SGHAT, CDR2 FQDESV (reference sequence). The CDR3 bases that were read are TGTGCCAGCAGCTTCCTATACGAG. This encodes CASSFLYE. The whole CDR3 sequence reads CASSFLYEQYF.